This T cell receptor (beta chain) was documented in a study of chemoradiotherapy in HPV16-positive cancers. The CDR3 consists of 15 residues. The germline V gene has CDR1 GTSNPN and CDR2 SVGIG (reference sequence). V dropped 3 bases and J dropped 2; count of bases not matched to a gene: 8. TCRdb's copy holds only in-frame clones and misses some; the assay was immunoSEQ multiplex PCR. The table records under 4,000 clones, approximately 77% of them present only once. This clonotype was sampled from a human donor with HPV-associated anogenital cancer. This specimen was taken from a patient who underwent chemoradiotherapy. The chain employs TRBV30 and TRBJ2-3; the match to TRBD1 covers 7 bases. CDR3: CAWSGQAGDTDTQYF. The CDR3 nucleotides read TGTGCCTGGAGCGGACAGGCTGGAGACACAGATACGCAGTATTTT.